This T cell receptor (beta chain) was identified during a study of immune cell composition in non-small cell lung cancer. Points from the study as a whole: Squamous lung tumours showed higher top 10 clone scores and clonality than adenocarcinomas.

In germline, CDR1 is SGDLS, CDR2 YYNGEE. Losses at the gene ends were 0 bases for V and 7 bases for J; bases not matched to a gene: 1. The CDR3 is made up of 13 amino acids. TCRdb keeps only in-frame clones here, not all; method: immunoSEQ multiplex PCR. The table records some 2,000 clones, 60% to 85% of them present only once. This clone was recorded only once. Its specificity is unknown. The chain carries TRBV9 and TRBJ2-1; 7 bases fit TRBD2. The specimen sequenced was lung tumor tissue. The source is a human donor with non-small cell lung cancer. In DNA form, the CDR3 reads TGTGCCAGCAGCGTAGGAGCGGGGAATGAGCAGTTCTTC. It yields the protein CASSVGAGNEQFF.